The 16 T cell receptor beta chains reported below all come from one sample, sequenced in a study of cytomegalovirus exposure and HLA in healthy donors. This PCR relied on a set of 60 Vbeta primers and 13 Jbeta primers. Method: immunoSEQ multiplex PCR; TCRdb's copy keeps in-frame clones and lacks some. Here the sample spans 150,000 to 200,000 clones, more than 60% being singletons. The sample was PBMCs. The receptors derive from a young woman in good health and CMV-seropositive.

The CDR3 region has the DNA TGTGCCAGCAGCTTAAGAGGGGGGCTAGCGGGTTACAATGAGCAGTTCTTC. The encoded protein is CASSLRGGLAGYNEQFF. The chain is built from TRBV7-3 and TRBJ2-1; 8 bases are a match to TRBD2. Germline lookup yields CDR1 SGHTA and CDR2 FQGTGA. Trimming took 1 base from V and 4 from J; bases not matched to a gene: 9. This CDR3 region has 17 residues. Combining the CDR3 with reference TRBV7-3 and TRBJ2-1 gives the whole variable domain GAGVSQTPSNKVTEKGKYVELRCDPISGHTALYWYRQSLGQGPEFLIYFQGTGAADDSGLPNDRFFAVRPEGSVSTLKIQRTERGDSAVYLCASSLRGGLAGYNEQFFGPGTRLTVL.

The J gene is TRBJ1-2, the V gene TRBV28; D may be TRBD1 (5 bases). This CDR3 has 16 amino acids. Germline V lookup: CDR1 MDHEN, CDR2 SYDVKM. Deletions cut 6 bases from V and 4 bases from J, with 21 bases between. CDR3 sequence reads: CASSPPPGGLGYGYTF. CDR3 in DNA: TGTGCCAGCAGCCCCCCTCCCGGGGGACTCGGCTATGGCTACACCTTC.

DNA of the CDR3: TGTGCCAGCAGCCCTGGGACTAGCGGGGGAAGCTCCTACAATGAGCAGTTCTTC. Translation: CASSPGTSGGSSYNEQFF. The chain combines TRBV7-9 with TRBJ2-1; 14 nucleotides line up with TRBD2. The V segment lost 5 bases and the J segment 0 bases; nucleotides outside the gene matches: 6. In germline, CDR1 is SEHNR, CDR2 FQNEAQ (reference sequence). The CDR3 covers 18 residues.

The rearrangement links TRBV2 to TRBJ1-1, with TRBD1 as a possible D gene (6 bases). Trimming stripped 6 bases from V and 1 base from J, with 9 bases between. The CDR3 is 13 residues long. Germline loops: CDR1 SNHLY, CDR2 FYNNEI. Here the CDR3 reads CASRLRGNTEAFF. The CDR3, as DNA: TGTGCCAGCAGGCTCAGGGGGAACACTGAAGCTTTCTTT. Full variable domain (missing parts from reference TRBV2 and TRBJ1-1): EPEVTQTPSHQVTQMGQEVILRCVPISNHLYFYWYRQILGQKVEFLVSFYNNEISEKSEIFDDQFSVERPDGSNFTLKIRSTKLEDSAMYFCASRLRGNTEAFFGQGTRLTVV.

The CDR3 nucleotides are TGTGCCAGCAGCTTAGTCCCCGGGACTAGCGGCTACGAGCAGTACTTC. It specifies CASSLVPGTSGYEQYF. The rearrangement uses TRBV11-3 and TRBJ2-7, with 11 bases that match TRBD2. CDR1 and CDR2 (germline): SGHNT, YENEEA. This CDR3 region has 16 residues. Germline trimming cut 1 base from V and 3 bases from J; bases unmatched to any gene: 5.

The chain recombines TRBV9 with TRBJ1-1, with 12 bases that match TRBD1. Per germline, CDR1 SGDLS and CDR2 YYNGEE. J gave up 9 bases and V 3 bases, and 6 bases lay outside the gene matches. The CDR3 contains 14 residues. CDR3 in DNA: TGTGCCAGCAGCGCCGGGACAGGGGGCTTGAAAGCTTTCTTT. Protein sequence: CASSAGTGGLKAFF.

The chain employs TRBV7-2 and TRBJ2-5; perhaps TRBD2 as D (5 bases). The germline CDR1 and CDR2 sequences are SGHTA and FQGNSA. V lost 5 bases to trimming and J lost 5 bases, with 21 bases between them. This CDR3 region has 16 residues. This CDR3 is CASSPRGSSWEETQYF. CDR3 DNA: TGTGCCAGCAGCCCTAGAGGTAGCTCGTGGGAGGAGACCCAGTACTTC.

V usage is TRBV2 and J usage is TRBJ1-5; D call uncertain. CDR1 is SNHLY and CDR2 is FYNNEI in the germline V gene. Trimming pared 9 bases from V and 0 bases from J, leaving 9 bases between. The CDR3 loop spans 13 amino acids. This chain's CDR3 is CASHENSNQPQHF. DNA for the CDR3: TGTGCCAGTCACGAGAATAGCAATCAGCCCCAGCATTTT. The full variable domain, completed using reference TRBV2 and TRBJ1-5, is EPEVTQTPSHQVTQMGQEVILRCVPISNHLYFYWYRQILGQKVEFLVSFYNNEISEKSEIFDDQFSVERPDGSNFTLKIRSTKLEDSAMYFCASHENSNQPQHFGDGTRLSIL.

The sample holds a few counts of this clone. The V call is TRBV7-9, the J call TRBJ1-5; TRBD1 might be the D (6 bases). Trimming took off 1 base at V and 6 bases at J, with 16 bases between the two ends. CDR1 is SEHNR, CDR2 FQNEAQ, per germline (reference sequence). The CDR3 has 16 amino acids. CDR3: CASSLGVGGGSQPQHF. Here the CDR3 DNA reads TGTGCCAGCAGCTTAGGCGTTGGCGGGGGCTCTCAGCCCCAGCATTTT.

This clone was seen only once. The rearrangement joins TRBV5-1 to TRBJ2-3, with D tentatively TRBD1 (6 bases). This CDR3 is 14 amino acids long. CDR1 is SGHRS, CDR2 YFSETQ, per germline. V lost 0 bases to trimming and J lost 5 bases, with 10 bases between them. CDR3 sequence (DNA): TGCGCCAGCAGCTTGGCCAGGGGAGAAGATACGCAGTATTTT. This codes for CASSLARGEDTQYF. The entire variable domain, with the rest obtained from reference TRBV5-1 and TRBJ2-3, is as follows: KAGVTQTPRYLIKTRGQQVTLSCSPISGHRSVSWYQQTPGQGLQFLFEYFSETQRNKGNFPGRFSGRQFSNSRSEMNVSTLELGDSALYLCASSLARGEDTQYFGPGTRLTVL.

This clone was seen a handful of times. The chain links TRBV6-6 to TRBJ2-1, with 12 positions matching TRBD2. Germline-derived CDR1 and CDR2 are MNHNY and SVGAGI (reference sequence). Trimming at V came to 0 bases and at J to 6 bases, leaving 3 bases not matched to a gene. The CDR3 runs 16 residues. CDR3 nucleotides: TGTGCCAGCAGTTACTCGAGACTAGCGGGAGTCAATGAGCAGTTCTTC. Encoded protein: CASSYSRLAGVNEQFF.

V usage is TRBV7-9 and J usage is TRBJ1-5; 7 bases map to TRBD1. V was clipped by 5 bases and J by 0 bases; unmatched bases: 7. Germline CDR1 and CDR2: SEHNR and FQNEAQ (reference sequence). CDR3 length equals 16 residues. In nucleotides, the CDR3 is TGTGCCAGCAGCCCAACCGGGACAGATAGCAATCAGCCCCAGCATTTT. Its translation is CASSPTGTDSNQPQHF.

The genes are TRBV11-1 and TRBJ2-7, with D possibly matching TRBD1 (6 bases). The CDR3 spans 14 residues. CDR1 SGHAT and CDR2 FQDESV come from the germline V gene (reference sequence). V was shortened by 5 bases and J by 4 bases, with 15 bases between the two germline ends. CDR3 DNA sequence: TGTGCCAGCAGCCGCATGGGACACCTTTACGAGCAGTACTTC. Translating gives CASSRMGHLYEQYF.

The CDR3 nucleotides are TGTGCCACCAGCAGAGCTGGGACAGGGGTCCACGAGCAGTACTTC. It is translated as CATSRAGTGVHEQYF. This chain connects TRBV15 to TRBJ2-7; 10 bases are shared with TRBD1. The CDR3 runs 15 residues. CDR1 and CDR2 (germline): LNHNV, YYDKDF (reference sequence). Unmatched junction bases numbered 5, after V lost 1 base and J lost 5 bases.

This chain joins TRBV19 and TRBJ2-7, with D unclear. V shed 2 bases and J shed 3 bases, with 11 bases lying between them. Germline CDR1 is LNHDA and CDR2 is SQIVND (reference sequence). The CDR3 is 14 residues long. This CDR3 reads CASSIRVLGYEQYF. The DNA of the CDR3 is TGTGCCAGTAGTATACGAGTACTCGGCTACGAGCAGTACTTC.

The V call is TRBV18, the J call TRBJ1-1; D uncertain. Trimming took 3 bases from V and 1 from J, leaving 6 bases between them. This CDR3 has 13 residues. The germline V gene encodes CDR1 KGHSH and CDR2 LQKENI. CDR3 in DNA: TGTGCCAGCTCACCTAGCCAGAACACTGAAGCTTTCTTT. Its translation: CASSPSQNTEAFF.